Following are 25 T cell receptor beta chains from one sample sequenced in a study of prognosis after radiotherapy for stage I lung cancer. Using two-round multiplex PCR, the authors amplified TCR beta CDR3 from genomic DNA. First-round PCR, the initial amplification, used primers specific to each TRBV and TRBJ gene. TCRdb independently ran MiXCR on the multiplex PCR reads; one entry per CDR3 protein. The top ten clones hold 15% to 20% of a sample with about 36,000 distinct CDR3 sequences, under 35% of them seen once. The source material was PBMCs, sampled before or after stereotactic body radiation therapy (not recorded which). These receptors originate from a donor of 50 years or more with non-small cell lung cancer.

Comment on this clonotype: Only one base separates this from a far larger clonotype, so it likely reflects a read error. The CDR3 spells CASSYSGLGSYEQYF. DNA for the CDR3: TGTGCCAGCAGTTACTCGGGACTAGGGTCTTACGAGCAGTACTTC. This sequence joins TRBV6-6 and TRBJ2-7; 8 positions match TRBD2. V was clipped by 0 bases and J by 4 bases; unmatched bases: 5. Germline CDR1 and CDR2: MNHNY and SVGAGI (reference sequence). The CDR3 totals 15 residues.

About this clonotype itself: It may be a read error: a sequence one base away is much more abundant. V and J are TRBV28 and TRBJ2-2; D not certain. Germline V gene data show CDR1 as MDHEN and CDR2 as SYDVKM. There are 15 residues in the CDR3. In DNA form, the CDR3 reads TGTGCCAGCAGCCGCTATGTAACGAACACCGGGCAGCTGTTTTTT. Translating gives CASSRYVTNTGQLFF. Using reference TRBV28 and TRBJ2-2 for the parts outside the CDR3, the full variable domain is DVKVTQSSRYLVKRTGEKVFLECVQDMDHENMFWYRQDPGLGLRLIYFSYDVKMKEKGDIPEGYSVSREKKERFSLILESASTNQTSMYLCASSRYVTNTGQLFFGEGSRLTVL.

This clonotype was counted ten times or more. V usage is TRBV3-1 and J usage is TRBJ2-7; no clear D. Germline CDR1 and CDR2: LGHDT and YNNKEL (reference sequence). The germline V and J ends were trimmed by 2 bases and 2 bases, with 13 bases remaining between them. This CDR3 is 15 amino acids long. The CDR3 sequence is CASSQSWQAPYEQYF. For the CDR3, the DNA is TGTGCCAGCAGCCAATCGTGGCAGGCTCCCTACGAGCAGTACTTC.

This clonotype has a count of ten or more. The rearrangement links TRBV28 to TRBJ1-5; 7 bases are a match to TRBD1. CDR1 is MDHEN, CDR2 SYDVKM, per germline. V lost 5 bases, J lost 3 bases, and 7 bases stayed unmatched. There are 15 residues in the CDR3. CDR3 loop: CASSPGTAYNQPQHF. The CDR3 coding sequence is TGTGCCAGCAGTCCCGGGACAGCGTACAATCAGCCCCAGCATTTT.

Ten or more counts support this clonotype. The V call is TRBV7-9, the J call TRBJ1-1; tentatively, D is TRBD1 (5 bases). The germline V gene encodes CDR1 SEHNR and CDR2 FQNEAQ (reference sequence). V lost 5 bases and J 4 bases, leaving 17 bases between the germline ends. The CDR3 sequence is 15 residues long. The CDR3 DNA follows: TGTGCCAGCAGCAGCCTCCAAAGGGGCGTCACTGAAGCTTTCTTT. Protein product: CASSSLQRGVTEAFF.

Of note for this clonotype: A read error is likely here: a far larger clone is one base away. J is TRBJ2-7 and V is TRBV6-4; TRBD2 is a possible D gene (5 bases). Germline values: CDR1 MRHNA, CDR2 SNTAGT. The CDR3 contains 12 residues. The CDR3 region has the DNA TGTGCCAGCAGTAACGAGGGCCACGAGCATTACTTC. This codes for CASSNEGHEHYF.

This clonotype came up many times. The CDR3 bases are TGTGCCAGCAGTTTAGGGACAGCACAGAGGGGGAGCTACACCTTC. Translated, it gives CASSLGTAQRGSYTF. The chain uses TRBV27 and TRBJ1-2; 7 positions match TRBD1. The junction had 12 bases not matched to a gene; V was cut back by 2 bases and J by 9 bases. Germline V gene lookup returns CDR1 MNHEY and CDR2 SMNVEV (reference sequence). This CDR3 region has 15 residues.

This clonotype was found many times. V and J are TRBV20-1 and TRBJ2-3, with 12 bases identical to TRBD2. Per the germline V gene, CDR1 is DFQATT and CDR2 is SNEGSKA (reference sequence). V lost 0 bases, J lost 4 bases, and 2 bases stayed unmatched. The CDR3 extends over 15 amino acids. Here the CDR3 reads CSAREASGGADTQYF. The DNA of the CDR3 is TGCAGTGCTAGAGAAGCTAGCGGGGGGGCAGATACGCAGTATTTT.

This clonotype was observed at least ten times. The V call is TRBV20-1, the J call TRBJ2-5; D possibly corresponds to TRBD2 (6 bases). The CDR3 sequence is 18 residues long. The germline gives CDR1 DFQATT, CDR2 SNEGSKA (reference sequence). V lost 3 bases and J 3 bases, leaving 26 bases between the germline ends. The CDR3 reads CSASDRGVVLGLKETQYF. The CDR3 DNA reads as TGCAGTGCTAGTGATCGCGGGGTCGTTCTGGGTTTAAAAGAGACCCAGTACTTC.

A remark on this clonotype: It is likely a read error: a sequence one base away is far more abundant. This chain connects TRBV6-2 or TRBV6-3 to TRBJ2-7; the D gene is possibly TRBD1 (6 bases). The germline V gene has CDR1 MNHEY and CDR2 SVGEGT. The CDR3 extends over 13 amino acids. The ends were cut back, 11 bases at V and 4 bases at J, with 18 bases in the middle. In DNA, the CDR3 is TGTGCCTGCACAAACAGGGCGGGTTACGAGCAGTACTTC. Translation: CACTNRAGYEQYF.

This clonotype has a count of ten or more. The rearrangement uses TRBV5-1 and TRBJ1-4; 9 nucleotides match TRBD1. The V and J ends lost 3 bases and 7 bases, in that order; junction bases with no gene match: 10. CDR3 length: 16 residues. CDR1 is SGHRS, CDR2 YFSETQ, per germline. CDR3 protein: CASSSGGGQGSEKLFF. The CDR3 DNA is TGCGCCAGCAGCTCCGGTGGGGGACAGGGTAGTGAAAAACTGTTTTTT.

In this sample, this clonotype turned up many times. This chain uses TRBV5-4 with TRBJ2-3, with TRBD2 matching 10 bases. Germline V gene data show CDR1 as SGHNT and CDR2 as YYREEE (reference sequence). The ends lost 7 bases at V and 3 bases at J; junction bases unmatched: 8. The CDR3 covers 15 residues. This CDR3 reads CASSVTSGKTDTQYF. The DNA for the CDR3 is TGTGCCAGCTCCGTAACTAGCGGGAAGACAGATACGCAGTATTTT. Supplemented by reference TRBV5-4 and TRBJ2-3, the full variable domain reads ETGVTQSPTHLIKTRGQQVTLRCSSQSGHNTVSWYQQALGQGPQFIFQYYREEENGRGNFPPRFSGLQFPNYSSELNVNALELDDSALYLCASSVTSGKTDTQYFGPGTRLTVL.

This clonotype occurred a few times. The CDR3 DNA reads as TGTGCCAGCAGACAGGGGCGCGAGACCCAGTACTTC. This sequence encodes CASRQGRETQYF. The chain couples TRBV3-1 to TRBJ2-5; 7 nucleotides agree with TRBD1. The CDR3 has 12 residues. Trimming removed 6 bases from V and 5 bases from J; junction bases left unmatched: 3. Germline V gives CDR1 LGHDT, CDR2 YNNKEL (reference sequence).

This chain joins TRBV6-1 and TRBJ2-1, with D uncertain. V was cut by 5 bases and J by 0 bases, with 14 bases left in between. This CDR3 spans 16 amino acids. Germline CDR1 is MNHNS and CDR2 is SASEGT. In nucleotides, the CDR3 is TGTGCCAGCAGTCCCCGGACCGCAAGCTCCTACAATGAGCAGTTCTTC. Translated: CASSPRTASSYNEQFF.

Regarding this clonotype: This likely reflects a read error, since a far larger clone is one base away. The gene calls are TRBV6-2 or TRBV6-3 and TRBJ2-1; 8 nucleotides line up with TRBD2. The CDR3 spans 15 residues. V was pared by 4 bases and J by 3 bases, with 5 bases of the junction left unmatched. Germline V CDR1 and CDR2: MNHEY, SVGEGT. The CDR3 region is CASSSGSGIYNEQFF. Here the CDR3 DNA reads TGTGCCAGCAGTTCGGGTAGCGGGATCTACAATGAGCAGTTCTTC.

This clonotype was seen many times. The chain carries TRBV6-1 and TRBJ2-7; TRBD2 is a possible D gene (5 bases). The length of the CDR3 is 15 residues. Germline V gives CDR1 MNHNS, CDR2 SASEGT. V was pared by 4 bases and J by 4 bases, with 17 bases between. The CDR3 is CASSAAFLAPYEQYF. The CDR3 DNA follows: TGTGCCAGCAGTGCGGCATTTCTAGCCCCATACGAGCAGTACTTC.

This clonotype was counted between two and nine times. Since a much larger clone is just one base distant, this may be a read error. The chain is built from TRBV29-1 and TRBJ2-2; D is perhaps TRBD1 or TRBD2 (6 bases each). Germline V gene data show CDR1 as SQVTM and CDR2 as ANQGSEA. Deletions cut 7 bases from V and 4 bases from J, with 13 bases between. This CDR3 is built from 13 residues. For the CDR3, the DNA is TGCAGCGCAACAGAGGGGGGCACCGGGGAGCTGTTTTTT. Its protein is CSATEGGTGELFF.

The sample holds many counts of this clonotype. V gene TRBV7-6 combines with J gene TRBJ1-1; no clear D. The germline V gene encodes CDR1 SGHVS and CDR2 FNYEAQ. Deletions cut 6 bases from V and 3 bases from J, with 14 bases between. The CDR3 runs 14 residues. CDR3 sequence reads: CASRGSQEDTEAFF. The CDR3 coding sequence is TGTGCCAGCAGGGGCTCTCAAGAGGACACTGAAGCTTTCTTT. The full variable domain, with the rest looked up from reference TRBV7-6 and TRBJ1-1, is GAGVSQSPRYKVTKRGQDVALRCDPISGHVSLYWYRQALGQGPEFLTYFNYEAQQDKSGLPNDRFSAERPEGSISTLTIQRTEQRDSAMYRCASRGSQEDTEAFFGQGTRLTVV.

This clonotype has a count of ten or more. J is TRBJ2-7 and V is TRBV11-2; either TRBD1 or TRBD2 may supply D (6 bases each). The CDR3 extends over 12 amino acids. CDR1 is SGHAT and CDR2 is FQNNGV in the germline V gene. Trimming removed 4 bases from V and 4 bases from J, with 8 bases in between. The CDR3 region is CASSWGAYEQYF. The CDR3, as DNA: TGTGCCAGCAGCTGGGGGGCGTACGAGCAGTACTTC.

This clonotype has ten or more counts. The chain couples TRBV2 to TRBJ2-7, with 8 bases matching TRBD1. Trimming at V came to 9 bases and at J to 3 bases, leaving 4 bases not matched to a gene. Per germline, CDR1 SNHLY and CDR2 FYNNEI. The CDR3 consists of 12 residues. CDR3 nucleotide sequence: TGTGCCAGGGGGACAGGCTACTACGAGCAGTACTTC. Amino acids: CARGTGYYEQYF.

The chain joins TRBV5-1 to TRBJ2-7; tentatively, D is TRBD1 (5 bases). Per germline, CDR1 SGHRS and CDR2 YFSETQ. V was pared by 4 bases and J by 0 bases, with 11 bases between. The CDR3 is 14 amino acids. CDR3 loop: CASSVDSPSYEQYF. The DNA for the CDR3 is TGCGCCAGCAGCGTCGACAGCCCCTCCTACGAGCAGTACTTC.

This clonotype was observed a handful of times. This is likely an artifact of a read error, given a far larger clone one base away. The chain uses TRBV6-2 or TRBV6-3 and TRBJ2-3; a possible D gene is TRBD2 (6 bases). Per germline, CDR1 MNHEY and CDR2 SVGEGT. The CDR3 is 14 amino acids. The CDR3 DNA reads TGTGCCAGCAGTGACTCGGAGGGCACAGATACGCGGTATTTT. Translated: CASSDSEGTDTRYF.

This clonotype has ten or more counts. The J gene is TRBJ2-2, the V gene TRBV2; D is ambiguous. The CDR3 sequence is 16 residues long. Trimming cost V 2 bases and J 3 bases, with 13 bases left between them. Looked up from germline, CDR1 is SNHLY and CDR2 is FYNNEI. CDR3 sequence reads: CASSEFGGIDTGELFF. CDR3 DNA: TGTGCCAGCAGTGAATTTGGTGGCATAGACACCGGGGAGCTGTTTTTT.

About this clonotype: With a far larger clone one base away, a read error is the likely cause. This chain uses TRBV6-5 with TRBJ1-4; possible D gene TRBD1, 5 bases. There are 15 residues in the CDR3. V was trimmed by 7 bases and J by 8 bases, leaving 20 bases between them. From germline, CDR1 is MNHEY and CDR2 SVGAGI. This CDR3 reads CASNVGAWSREKLFF. DNA for the CDR3: TGTGCCAGCAACGTAGGGGCATGGAGCCGAGAAAAACTGTTTTTT.

By sample share, this clonotype is medium-sized. The chain combines TRBV6-1 with TRBJ2-1, with D tentatively TRBD1 (6 bases). V gave up 4 bases and J gave up 9 bases, with 13 bases separating them. Germline V gives CDR1 MNHNS, CDR2 SASEGT. This CDR3 spans 13 amino acids. CDR3 nucleotides: TGTGCCAGCAGTGTGGTACAGGGCGTTGAGCAGTTCTTC. Translation: CASSVVQGVEQFF.